This section outlines one TCR beta chain sequence together with its context. Its target is not known. This sample is drawn from a study of T cell responses to AZD1222 COVID-19 vaccine. Overall study results and limits: When two AZD1222 doses had been given, Spike-specific TCR breadth and depth rose. Possibly, clonal diversity was underestimated; donors were largely white British and included more females. Just a handful of people given AZD1222 tested seropositive at baseline.

Per germline, CDR1 MNHEY and CDR2 SVGAGI. V dropped 7 bases and J dropped 1 base, with 8 bases sitting between them. The CDR3 is 13 amino acids. Repertoires were generated with immunoSEQ multiplex PCR, while TCRdb's copy carries only in-frame clones and drops some. Of roughly 120,000 clones detected, around 88% appear once; the ten largest clones hold about 5%. The source material was peripheral blood, sampled on day 0 of AZD1222 vaccination. This TCR was sampled from an adult in good health. V gene TRBV6-5 combines with J gene TRBJ1-5; TRBD1 might be the D (5 bases). The DNA of the CDR3 is TGTGCCAGCACCCGGGACAGCAATCAGCCCCAGCATTTT. Translation: CASTRDSNQPQHF.